This T cell receptor (beta chain) is from a study of CD8 T cells in ankylosing spondylitis. Germline lookup yields CDR1 SGHAT and CDR2 FQNNGV. This CDR3 contains 16 residues. The J segment lost 6 bases and the V segment lost 5 bases, leaving 6 bases of the junction unmatched. General observations from the study: There was a TCR beta motif, made of several highly homologous variants, that appeared characteristic of ankylosing spondylitis blood. Reportedly, matched ankylosing spondylitis synovial fluid was significantly enriched for disease-linked clones.

This clonotype has more than one count but fewer than ten. The antigen is not known. Each TCR beta library was made by quantitative 5'-RACE that incorporated molecular barcodes. TCRdb itself ran the 5' RACE reads through MiXCR, one entry per CDR3 protein. The data hold about 500,000 distinct CDR3 sequences, with roughly 13% observed a single time. The gene calls are TRBV11-2 and TRBJ2-1; 14 bases are shared with TRBD2. The sample comprised blood, either unsorted or a sorted T cell fraction (not recorded which). The origin of this receptor is a male donor with ankylosing spondylitis. The CDR3 DNA reads as TGTGCCAGCAGCGACCGACTAGCGGGAGGGACCAATGAGCAGTTCTTC. Amino acids: CASSDRLAGGTNEQFF.